This T cell receptor beta chain is from a study of T cell responses to AZD1222 COVID-19 vaccine. Study-wide results and caveats: At study baseline, merely five or six AZD1222 recipients were seropositive. Mostly white British, mostly female donors; authors suggested clonal diversity may be underestimated. Across spike, vaccine-associated CD4 TCRs were found, dominant at 160-218 and 743-854.

Comments on this clone: What it binds is not known.

TCRdb's copy holds only in-frame clones and misses some; the assay was immunoSEQ multiplex PCR. The sample consists of 110,000 or so clones, roughly 91% of them appearing once. The CDR3 totals 14 residues. Germline V gives CDR1 LGHNA, CDR2 YSLEER. Trimming removed 0 bases from V and 6 bases from J, with 8 bases in between. The source is an adult who received the AZD1222 COVID-19 vaccine. The chain recombines TRBV4-3 with TRBJ2-2; no reliable D call. Sequencing was performed on peripheral blood, taken 28 days after the second AZD1222 dose. As DNA, the CDR3 is TGCGCCAGCAGCCAAGAGCCGTTCGCCGGGGAGCTGTTTTTT. Its protein product is CASSQEPFAGELFF.